This record looks at one TCR beta chain sequence and its context. Its antigen is unknown. The record originates from a study of T cell responses to AZD1222 COVID-19 vaccine. Overall study results and limits: There were vaccine-associated CD4 TCRs across spike, dominant at 160-218 and 743-854.

Method: immunoSEQ multiplex PCR; TCRdb's copy keeps in-frame clones and lacks some. The table records just over 150,000 clones, about 90% of them present only once. The CDR3 loop spans 11 amino acids. Germline V gene sequence: CDR1 MDHEN, CDR2 SYDVKM. V gave up 6 bases and J gave up 3 bases, with 4 bases separating them. The source is an adult who received the AZD1222 COVID-19 vaccine. This sample comprised peripheral blood, obtained 28 days after the second AZD1222 dose. V usage is TRBV28 and J usage is TRBJ2-3; D gene ambiguous. CDR3 sequence (DNA): TGTGCCAGCAGCACTACAGATACGCAGTATTTT. Amino acids: CASSTTDTQYF.